The clone carrying this TCR beta chain was seen repeatedly, ten times or more. This CDR3 is 14 amino acids long. Germline CDR1 reads DFQATT; CDR2 reads SNEGSKA (reference sequence). Construction of the TCR beta libraries employed iRepertoire HTBI primers in conjunction with Arm-PCR of CDR3 regions. One entry per CDR3 protein, called by TCRdb with MiXCR from the multiplex PCR reads. The sample gives 200,000 to 250,000 distinct CDR3 sequences, around a fifth of which show up once; 10% to 15% is in the top ten. This entry belongs to a study of regulatory T cells in long-lasting Graves disease. Specified time point: newly diagnosed GD, antithyroid drugs for less than 3 months. With RNA extracted from PBMCs as input, the TCR library was made. These data were likewise used in another study, on T cells in Graves' hyperthyroidism and ophthalmopathy.

The chain recombines TRBV20-1 with TRBJ2-1; TRBD1 aligns across 7 bases. The source of this sequence is a woman in her 30s with Graves disease. The sample in question was peripheral blood mononuclear cells (PBMCs), obtained at new diagnosis, from a patient treated with antithyroid drugs. This CDR3 is CSIARDSLTDEQFF. The CDR3 DNA sequence: TGCAGCATAGCCCGGGACAGTTTAACGGATGAGCAGTTCTTC.